A selection of T cell receptor beta chains follows, all from one sample in a study of response to subunit inactivated influenza vaccine. MiXCR, run by TCRdb on the RT-PCR reads, gives a single entry per CDR3 protein. The top ten hold roughly 13% of the sample, which has 450,000 to 600,000 distinct CDR3 sequences, roughly 7.9% seen once. Sequencing was performed on PBMCs from blood, taken 23 months after vaccination. The receptors stem from a man between 50 and 75 years old who received an inactivated influenza vaccine. The CDR3 runs from the conserved cysteine through the conserved F or W. D genes are given only for firm matches. Not every row has a clone size; where given, it reads once, few, many or a size class.

d_call: TRBD1; j_call: TRBJ1-5; v_call: TRBV3-1; clone_size: few; cdr3_nt: TGTGCCAGCAGCCAATCCGGGACAGGGGGGAATCAGCCCCAGCATTTT; cdr3_aa: CASSQSGTGGNQPQHF
d_call: NA; j_call: TRBJ1-3; v_call: TRBV4-3; clone_size: few; cdr3_nt: TGCGCCAGCAGCCAAGCCCCCGGAGGGTCTGGAAACACCATATATTTT; cdr3_aa: CASSQAPGGSGNTIYF
d_call: TRBD2; j_call: TRBJ2-1; v_call: TRBV2; clone_size: NA; cdr3_nt: TGTGCCAGCAGTGGTCGACTAGCGGGAGGGTTGGGTAATGAGCAGTTCTTC; cdr3_aa: CASSGRLAGGLGNEQFF
d_call: TRBD2; j_call: TRBJ2-1; v_call: TRBV5-5; clone_size: NA; cdr3_nt: TGTGCCAGCAGCGCGGCGACTAGCGGGAGGCTCTCCTACAATGAGCAGTTCTTC; cdr3_aa: CASSAATSGRLSYNEQFF
d_call: NA; j_call: TRBJ2-3; v_call: TRBV7-2; clone_size: few; cdr3_nt: TGTTCCAGCAGCTTCAGCATTGATACGCAGTATTTT; cdr3_aa: CSSSFSIDTQYF
d_call: NA; j_call: TRBJ2-3; v_call: TRBV18; clone_size: few; cdr3_nt: TGTGCCAGCTCCGTTGACGGGAGACATACGCAGTATTTT; cdr3_aa: CASSVDGRHTQYF
d_call: NA; j_call: TRBJ1-1; v_call: TRBV29-1; clone_size: many; cdr3_nt: TGCAGCGCGGTAACAGGGTTAACTGAAGCTTTCTTT; cdr3_aa: CSAVTGLTEAFF
d_call: TRBD1; j_call: TRBJ2-3; v_call: TRBV7-2; clone_size: few; cdr3_nt: TGTGCCAGCAGCTTAGCTCGGACAGGACCCCAAACCTACACAGATACGCAGTATTTT; cdr3_aa: CASSLARTGPQTYTDTQYF
d_call: TRBD2; j_call: TRBJ2-7; v_call: TRBV29-1; clone_size: NA; cdr3_nt: TGCAGCGCCGGTGGACTAGCGGGTTCCTACGAGCAGTACTTC; cdr3_aa: CSAGGLAGSYEQYF
d_call: NA; j_call: TRBJ2-1; v_call: TRBV15; clone_size: NA; cdr3_nt: TGTGCCACCAGCAGAATCCGGGACGCCGGCAATGAGCAGTTCTTC; cdr3_aa: CATSRIRDAGNEQFF
d_call: TRBD2; j_call: TRBJ2-1; v_call: TRBV25-1; clone_size: NA; cdr3_nt: TGTGCCAGCAGTGAGTTGAGATCCGAATTAGCGGGGCCCCATTACAATGAGCAGTTCTTC; cdr3_aa: CASSELRSELAGPHYNEQFF
d_call: NA; j_call: TRBJ2-3; v_call: TRBV5-1; clone_size: many; cdr3_nt: TGCGCCAGCAGCTGGACAGTCACAGATACGCAGTATTTT; cdr3_aa: CASSWTVTDTQYF
d_call: NA; j_call: TRBJ1-1; v_call: TRBV12-3/TRBV12-4; clone_size: few; cdr3_nt: TGTGCCAGCACGGTGGGGGTTATGAACACTGAAGCTTTCTTT; cdr3_aa: CASTVGVMNTEAFF
d_call: NA; j_call: TRBJ1-2; v_call: TRBV4-3; clone_size: few; cdr3_nt: TGCGCCAGCAGCCAGAAAGGGTCAGCCTATGGCTACACCTTC; cdr3_aa: CASSQKGSAYGYTF
d_call: NA; j_call: TRBJ2-5; v_call: TRBV19; clone_size: NA; cdr3_nt: TGTGCCAGTAGTATTCAGGGGCTACGGGCAGAGACCCAGTACTTC; cdr3_aa: CASSIQGLRAETQYF
d_call: NA; j_call: TRBJ2-7; v_call: TRBV7-8; clone_size: once; cdr3_nt: TGTGCCAGCAGCTGGGACCGGAAAAGCCCAGACTACGAGCAGTACTTC; cdr3_aa: CASSWDRKSPDYEQYF
d_call: TRBD1; j_call: TRBJ1-3; v_call: TRBV12-3/TRBV12-4; clone_size: many; cdr3_nt: TGTGCCAGCAGTAGGACAGGGATGGTATCTGGAAACACCATATATTTT; cdr3_aa: CASSRTGMVSGNTIYF
d_call: TRBD2; j_call: TRBJ2-1; v_call: TRBV27; clone_size: few; cdr3_nt: TGTGCCAGCAGTTTATTTTTCGGGAGGTCGGACAATGAGCAGTTCTTC; cdr3_aa: CASSLFFGRSDNEQFF
d_call: TRBD1; j_call: TRBJ2-3; v_call: TRBV11-2; clone_size: few; cdr3_nt: TGTGCCAGCAGCTTGGTCGGGACAGCAGGTTCTAGCACAGATACGCAGTATTTT; cdr3_aa: CASSLVGTAGSSTDTQYF
d_call: NA; j_call: TRBJ2-5; v_call: TRBV5-1; clone_size: many; cdr3_nt: TGCGCCAGCAGGTCTTACGGGGCACAAGGAGAGACCCAGTACTTC; cdr3_aa: CASRSYGAQGETQYF
d_call: TRBD1; j_call: TRBJ2-7; v_call: TRBV12-3/TRBV12-4; clone_size: NA; cdr3_nt: TGTGCCAGCAAGCAGAGGGAGACAGGGACGTACGAGCAGTACTTC; cdr3_aa: CASKQRETGTYEQYF
d_call: NA; j_call: TRBJ1-6; v_call: TRBV20-1; clone_size: NA; cdr3_nt: TGCAGTGCTAGAGGCAGTACTTATTCACCCCTCCACTTT; cdr3_aa: CSARGSTYSPLHF
d_call: NA; j_call: TRBJ1-3; v_call: TRBV28; clone_size: many; cdr3_nt: TGTGCCAGCAGTTCATACAACACCCTCTCTGGAAACACCATATATTTT; cdr3_aa: CASSSYNTLSGNTIYF
d_call: NA; j_call: TRBJ2-7; v_call: TRBV10-3; clone_size: many; cdr3_nt: TGTGCCATCACCGGTGAAGAGATAAGCTTCGAGCAGTACTTC; cdr3_aa: CAITGEEISFEQYF
d_call: TRBD1; j_call: TRBJ2-3; v_call: TRBV27; clone_size: NA; cdr3_nt: TGTGCCAGCAGTTTCGGACAGGGGTCGCAGTATTTT; cdr3_aa: CASSFGQGSQYF
d_call: NA; j_call: TRBJ1-1; v_call: TRBV5-1; clone_size: NA; cdr3_nt: TGCGCCAGCAGCTTGGGACCAGGGAAAAACACTGAAGCTTTCTTT; cdr3_aa: CASSLGPGKNTEAFF
d_call: NA; j_call: TRBJ1-2; v_call: TRBV12-3/TRBV12-4; clone_size: few; cdr3_nt: TGTGCCAGCAGAGAACAGGTTAACTATGGCTACACCTTC; cdr3_aa: CASREQVNYGYTF
d_call: NA; j_call: TRBJ1-4; v_call: TRBV27; clone_size: NA; cdr3_nt: TGTGCCAGCAGTTCCCTGCTGGGTGAAAAACTGTTTTTT; cdr3_aa: CASSSLLGEKLFF
d_call: TRBD1; j_call: TRBJ1-1; v_call: TRBV9; clone_size: NA; cdr3_nt: TGTGCCAGCAGCGTAGATGGACAGGGGGACACTGAAGCTTTCTTT; cdr3_aa: CASSVDGQGDTEAFF
d_call: NA; j_call: TRBJ2-7; v_call: TRBV20-1; clone_size: few; cdr3_nt: TGCAGTGCTAGAGGAGATTCAGGGGACGAGCAGTACTTC; cdr3_aa: CSARGDSGDEQYF
d_call: TRBD2; j_call: TRBJ2-7; v_call: TRBV7-2; clone_size: NA; cdr3_nt: TGTGCCAGCAGCTTAGGGACGGGACTAGCGAGCTACGAGCGGTACTTC; cdr3_aa: CASSLGTGLASYERYF
d_call: NA; j_call: TRBJ2-1; v_call: TRBV6-5; clone_size: NA; cdr3_nt: TGTGCCAGCAGTTACTCTTTTGATCTGTCCTACAATGAGCAGTTCTTC; cdr3_aa: CASSYSFDLSYNEQFF
d_call: TRBD1; j_call: TRBJ1-4; v_call: TRBV7-9; clone_size: NA; cdr3_nt: TGTGCCGTATCAACAGGGGCCAGTGAAAAACTGTTTTTT; cdr3_aa: CAVSTGASEKLFF
d_call: NA; j_call: TRBJ2-5; v_call: TRBV9; clone_size: few; cdr3_nt: TGTGCCAGCAGCGTACTCCCCCAAGAGACCCAGTACTTC; cdr3_aa: CASSVLPQETQYF
d_call: NA; j_call: TRBJ1-1; v_call: TRBV23-1; clone_size: NA; cdr3_nt: TGCGCCAGCTTCCAGGGGCCCTACACTGAAGCTTTCTTT; cdr3_aa: CASFQGPYTEAFF
d_call: NA; j_call: TRBJ1-1; v_call: TRBV6-5; clone_size: few; cdr3_nt: TGTGCCAGCAGTTCCCGACAGGTCAGGTCTGAAGCTTTCTTT; cdr3_aa: CASSSRQVRSEAFF
d_call: NA; j_call: TRBJ2-2; v_call: TRBV12-3/TRBV12-4; clone_size: many; cdr3_nt: TGTGCCAGCATCTCGGGCGCGAGAACCGGGGAGCTGTTTTTT; cdr3_aa: CASISGARTGELFF
d_call: TRBD1; j_call: TRBJ2-5; v_call: TRBV11-1; clone_size: few; cdr3_nt: TGTGCCAGCAGCTTCGGGACAGATCGGCAAGAGACCCAGTACTTC; cdr3_aa: CASSFGTDRQETQYF
d_call: TRBD1; j_call: TRBJ1-2; v_call: TRBV20-1; clone_size: NA; cdr3_nt: TGCAGTGCTAGTGGTGACAGGGGTACCTATGGCTACACCTTC; cdr3_aa: CSASGDRGTYGYTF
d_call: NA; j_call: TRBJ2-1; v_call: TRBV20-1; clone_size: NA; cdr3_nt: TGCAGTGCTTTAGGGGTCGGTAGCGGACTTGACAATGAGCAGTTCTTC; cdr3_aa: CSALGVGSGLDNEQFF
d_call: NA; j_call: TRBJ1-4; v_call: TRBV20-1; clone_size: few; cdr3_nt: TGCAGTGCTATCGGGGCTAATGAAAAACTGTTTTTT; cdr3_aa: CSAIGANEKLFF
d_call: TRBD1; j_call: TRBJ1-1; v_call: TRBV20-1; clone_size: many; cdr3_nt: TGCAGTGCTACACGACAGGGCCTCACTGAAGCTTTCTTT; cdr3_aa: CSATRQGLTEAFF